Sequencing of this TCR beta chain was carried out in a study of blood T cell repertoires in COVID-19. Turning to the study itself: COVID-19 samples, acute and convalescent, were from the United States, Italy and Spain. From T cells, B-cell-depleted T cells, or PBMCs came the material, which was cDNA or gDNA.

In the original processing: Reference gene primer amplification gave nucleated cell count estimates. Assay used: immunoSEQ multiplex PCR; TCRdb lists only in-frame clones, some missing. V and J calls plus clone size are reproduced from that table; the DNA served to infer D and trimming. The sample yields approximately 94,000 clones, about nine tenths seen once. The CDR3 runs to 13 residues. V was trimmed by 4 bases and J by 2 bases, leaving 9 bases between them. The rearrangement joins TRBV12-3 or TRBV12-4 to TRBJ2-7; tentative D call: TRBD1 (5 bases). The receptor was isolated from a woman between 45 and 65 years old in a cohort sampled during active COVID-19. Sequencing was done on a sample of peripheral blood. CDR3 sequence: CASSSRTTYEQYF. CDR3 nucleotides: TGTGCCAGCAGTTCTAGGACAACCTACGAGCAGTACTTC.